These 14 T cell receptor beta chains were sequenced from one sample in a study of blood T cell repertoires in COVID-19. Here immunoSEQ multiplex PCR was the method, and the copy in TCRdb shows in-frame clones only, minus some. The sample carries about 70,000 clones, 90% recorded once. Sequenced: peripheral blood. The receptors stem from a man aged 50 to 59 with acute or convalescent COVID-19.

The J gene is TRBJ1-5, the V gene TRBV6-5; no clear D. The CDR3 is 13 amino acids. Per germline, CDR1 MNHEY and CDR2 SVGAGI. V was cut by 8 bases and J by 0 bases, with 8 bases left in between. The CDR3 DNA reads TGTGCCAGCGGCCTCAATAGCAATCAGCCCCAGCATTTT. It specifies CASGLNSNQPQHF.

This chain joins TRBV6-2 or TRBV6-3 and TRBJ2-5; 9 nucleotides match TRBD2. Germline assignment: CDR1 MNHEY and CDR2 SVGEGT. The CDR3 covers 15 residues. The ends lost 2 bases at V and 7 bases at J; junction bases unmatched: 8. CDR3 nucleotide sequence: TGTGCCAGCAGTTACAGCAGCGGGGGGTCATTGACCCAGTACTTC. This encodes CASSYSSGGSLTQYF.

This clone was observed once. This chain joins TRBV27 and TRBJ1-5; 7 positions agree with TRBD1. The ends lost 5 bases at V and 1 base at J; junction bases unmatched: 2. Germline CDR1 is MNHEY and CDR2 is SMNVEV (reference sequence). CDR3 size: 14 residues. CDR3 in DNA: TGTGCCAGCAGTCGGACAGGCAGCAATCAGCCCCAGCATTTT. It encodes CASSRTGSNQPQHF.

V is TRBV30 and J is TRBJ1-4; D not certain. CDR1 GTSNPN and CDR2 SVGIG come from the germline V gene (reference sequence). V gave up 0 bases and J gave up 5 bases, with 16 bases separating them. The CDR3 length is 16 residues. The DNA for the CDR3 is TGTGCCTGGAGTGTAGGGCTCACGGACTTCAATGAAAAACTGTTTTTT. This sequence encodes CAWSVGLTDFNEKLFF.

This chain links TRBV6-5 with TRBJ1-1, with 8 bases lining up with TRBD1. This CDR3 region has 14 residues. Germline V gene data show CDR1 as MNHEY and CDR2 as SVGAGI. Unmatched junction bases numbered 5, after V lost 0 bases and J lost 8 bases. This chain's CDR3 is CASSYSNRGSEAFF. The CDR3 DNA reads TGTGCCAGCAGTTACTCTAACAGGGGGTCGGAAGCTTTCTTT.

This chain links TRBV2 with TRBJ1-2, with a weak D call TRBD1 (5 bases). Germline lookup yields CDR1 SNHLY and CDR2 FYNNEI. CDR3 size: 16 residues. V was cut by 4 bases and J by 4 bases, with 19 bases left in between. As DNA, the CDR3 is TGTGCCAGCAGTGTTTGGTCAGGGTTTAACCTCTATGGCTACACCTTC. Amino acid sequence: CASSVWSGFNLYGYTF.

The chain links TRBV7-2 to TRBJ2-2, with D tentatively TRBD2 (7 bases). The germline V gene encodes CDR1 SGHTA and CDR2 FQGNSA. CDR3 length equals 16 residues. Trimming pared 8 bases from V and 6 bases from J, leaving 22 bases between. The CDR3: CASAPDGGGAPGELFF. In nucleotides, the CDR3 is TGTGCCAGCGCACCCGATGGGGGGGGCGCCCCCGGGGAGCTGTTTTTT.

This CDR3 is CASSLFRLSYEQYF. The CDR3 DNA is TGTGCCAGCAGCTTATTTAGACTTTCCTACGAGCAGTACTTC. The chain is built from TRBV11-2 and TRBJ2-7; D unresolved. There are 14 residues in the CDR3. Trimming left V 2 bases short and J 1 base short, with 9 bases between. Germline CDR1 is SGHAT and CDR2 is FQNNGV.

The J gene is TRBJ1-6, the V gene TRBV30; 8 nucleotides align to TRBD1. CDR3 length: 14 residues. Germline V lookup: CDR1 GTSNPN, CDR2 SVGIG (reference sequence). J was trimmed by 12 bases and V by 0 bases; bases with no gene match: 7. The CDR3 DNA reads TGTGCCTGGAGTGTACAGGGCAGGGGGCAACCCCTCCACTTT. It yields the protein CAWSVQGRGQPLHF.

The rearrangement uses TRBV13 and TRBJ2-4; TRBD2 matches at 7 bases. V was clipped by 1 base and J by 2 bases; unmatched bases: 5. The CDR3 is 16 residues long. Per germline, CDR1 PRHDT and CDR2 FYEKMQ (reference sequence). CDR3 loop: CASSLAGGVTKNIQYF. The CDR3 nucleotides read TGTGCCAGCAGCTTAGCGGGGGGTGTGACCAAAAACATTCAGTACTTC.

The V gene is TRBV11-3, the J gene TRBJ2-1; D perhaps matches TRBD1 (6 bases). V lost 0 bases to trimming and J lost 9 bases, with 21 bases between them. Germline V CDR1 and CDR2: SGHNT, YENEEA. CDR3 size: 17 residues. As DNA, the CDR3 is TGTGCCAGCAGCTTAGATCCTTCCTCAGGGGATTATAGTGAGCAGTTCTTC. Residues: CASSLDPSSGDYSEQFF.

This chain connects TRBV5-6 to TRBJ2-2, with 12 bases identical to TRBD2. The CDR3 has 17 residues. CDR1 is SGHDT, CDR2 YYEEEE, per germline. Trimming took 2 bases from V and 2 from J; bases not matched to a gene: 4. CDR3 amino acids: CASSFRTSGANTGELFF. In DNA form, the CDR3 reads TGTGCCAGCAGCTTTCGGACTAGCGGGGCCAACACCGGGGAGCTGTTTTTT. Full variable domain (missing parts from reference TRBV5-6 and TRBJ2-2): DAGVTQSPTHLIKTRGQQVTLRCSPKSGHDTVSWYQQALGQGPQFIFQYYEEEERQRGNFPDRFSGHQFPNYSSELNVNALLLGDSALYLCASSFRTSGANTGELFFGEGSRLTVL.

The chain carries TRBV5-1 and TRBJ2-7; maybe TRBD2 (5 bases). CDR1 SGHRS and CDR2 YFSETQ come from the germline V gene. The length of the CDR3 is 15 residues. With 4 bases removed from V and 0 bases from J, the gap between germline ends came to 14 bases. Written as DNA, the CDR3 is TGCGCCAGCAGCCCAGTCCCGGGGTTCTCCTACGAGCAGTACTTC. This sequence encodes CASSPVPGFSYEQYF.

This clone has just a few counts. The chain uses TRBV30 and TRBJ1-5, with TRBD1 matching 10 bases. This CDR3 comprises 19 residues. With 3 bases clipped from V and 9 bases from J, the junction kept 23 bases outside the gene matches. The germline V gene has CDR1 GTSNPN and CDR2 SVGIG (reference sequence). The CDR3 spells CAWSRAGTGAGREVRPQHF. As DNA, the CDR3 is TGTGCCTGGAGCCGGGCTGGGACAGGGGCTGGCCGCGAGGTGCGGCCCCAGCATTTT.